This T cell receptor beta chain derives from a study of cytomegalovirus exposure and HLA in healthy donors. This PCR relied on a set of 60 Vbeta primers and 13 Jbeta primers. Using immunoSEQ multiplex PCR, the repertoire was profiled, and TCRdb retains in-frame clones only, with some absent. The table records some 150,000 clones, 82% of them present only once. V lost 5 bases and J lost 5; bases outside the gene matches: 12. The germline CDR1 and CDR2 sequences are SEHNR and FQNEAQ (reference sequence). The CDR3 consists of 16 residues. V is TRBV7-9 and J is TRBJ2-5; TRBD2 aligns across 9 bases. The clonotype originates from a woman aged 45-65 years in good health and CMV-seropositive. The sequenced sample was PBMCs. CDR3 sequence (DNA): TGTGCCAGCAGCCCCGGGCGGGCTAGCGGGGTTGAGACCCAGTACTTC. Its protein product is CASSPGRASGVETQYF.